A single sample is the source of the 23 T cell receptor beta chains below, sequenced in a study of identical twins. TCRdb used MiXCR to reprocess the 5' RACE reads, holding one entry per CDR3 protein. Of a few hundred thousand distinct CDR3 sequences listed, nearly 10% are singletons. These records were also assigned to another study, of yellow fever vaccine responses in identical twins.

The sample taken for sequencing was PBMCs. The source is a woman under 30 in good health.

This clonotype was counted ten times or more. The V call is TRBV5-1, the J call TRBJ2-1, with 7 positions matching TRBD2. Germline trimming cut 5 bases from V and 0 bases from J; bases unmatched to any gene: 5. The CDR3 is made up of 15 amino acids. Germline V CDR1 and CDR2: SGHRS, YFSETQ. CDR3 amino acids: CASRREAASYNEQFF. The DNA of the CDR3 is TGCGCCAGCAGACGGGAGGCCGCCTCCTACAATGAGCAGTTCTTC.

This clonotype was seen ten or more times. This rearrangement joins TRBV10-3 to TRBJ2-3; 10 bases fit TRBD2. This CDR3 spans 15 amino acids. J was trimmed by 0 bases and V by 6 bases; bases with no gene match: 3. Germline V gene data show CDR1 as ENHRY and CDR2 as SYGVKD. CDR3 protein: CAISGLAESTDTQYF. DNA of the CDR3: TGTGCCATCAGCGGACTAGCGGAGAGCACAGATACGCAGTATTTT.

The chain couples TRBV14 to TRBJ2-1, with TRBD2 matching over 12 bases. The CDR3 consists of 19 residues. With 1 base clipped from V and 8 bases from J, the junction kept 15 bases outside the gene matches. Germline values: CDR1 SGHDN, CDR2 FVKESK. The CDR3 is CASSQVGLASGGALHEQFF. The CDR3 nucleotides are TGTGCCAGCAGCCAAGTTGGTTTGGCTAGCGGGGGGGCCTTGCATGAGCAGTTCTTC.

Ten or more counts support this clonotype. The chain recombines TRBV12-3 or TRBV12-4 with TRBJ2-7, with unresolved D. Trimming cost V 0 bases and J 1 base, with 7 bases left between them. The CDR3 consists of 14 residues. The CDR3 DNA follows: TGTGCCAGCAGTTTAGCAGGGATATCCTACGAGCAGTACTTC. Its protein is CASSLAGISYEQYF.

V usage is TRBV12-3 or TRBV12-4 and J usage is TRBJ2-5; 14 nucleotides match TRBD2. The length of the CDR3 is 14 residues. V was clipped by 5 bases and J by 12 bases; unmatched bases: 8. For the CDR3, the DNA is TGTGCCAGCAGTCGTTCCGGGACTAGCGGGAGAAAGTACTTC. Residues: CASSRSGTSGRKYF.

At least ten counts were recorded for this clonotype. The chain uses TRBV12-3 or TRBV12-4 and TRBJ1-5, with 8 bases lining up with TRBD1. Losses at the gene ends were 3 bases for V and 7 bases for J; bases not matched to a gene: 8. This CDR3 has 15 residues. CDR3 nucleotide sequence: TGTGCCAGCAGTTTTGAACCAGGGGGCGGACAGCCCCAGCATTTT. Translation gives CASSFEPGGGQPQHF.

The gene calls are TRBV15 and TRBJ2-5, with D possibly being TRBD2 (6 bases). The germline gives CDR1 LNHNV, CDR2 YYDKDF (reference sequence). V was pared by 2 bases and J by 2 bases, with 21 bases between. The CDR3 contains 18 residues. DNA for the CDR3: TGTGCCACCAGCAGACTCCCCGGAGGTTGGGGGAGGCAAGAGACCCAGTACTTC. It encodes CATSRLPGGWGRQETQYF.

A few counts support this clonotype. This chain uses TRBV18 with TRBJ2-7, with D uncertain. The CDR3 covers 14 residues. V shed 0 bases and J shed 3 bases, with 9 bases lying between them. The germline CDR1 and CDR2 sequences are KGHSH and LQKENI. The CDR3 DNA sequence: TGTGCCAGCTCACCACCCTCTCCGGGCTACGAGCAGTACTTC. Translation gives CASSPPSPGYEQYF.

The table lists this clonotype with many counts. CDR3 DNA sequence: TGCAGCGTTGAAGGAACCGACAGGGGGCGGAACATTCAGTACTTC. Protein product: CSVEGTDRGRNIQYF. J is TRBJ2-4 and V is TRBV29-1, with 10 bases that match TRBD1. CDR3 length: 15 amino acids. The ends lost 1 base at V and 7 bases at J; junction bases unmatched: 7. Germline CDR1 SQVTM, CDR2 ANQGSEA.

This clonotype was seen repeatedly, ten times or more. The chain is built from TRBV12-3 or TRBV12-4 and TRBJ2-7; D remains ambiguous. The CDR3 is 14 amino acids. The V gene lost 3 bases and the J gene lost 3 bases, with 12 bases spanning the gap. The CDR3 DNA reads as TGTGCCAGCAGTTTTGGGGTCAGACACTACGAGCAGTACTTC. Translation gives CASSFGVRHYEQYF.

This clonotype was recorded a few times. For the CDR3, the DNA is TGTGCCAGCAGCAGTACCGGGGGCAGACCGTACAATGAGCAGTTCTTC. Its protein is CASSSTGGRPYNEQFF. The chain carries TRBV9 and TRBJ2-1; either TRBD1 or TRBD2 may supply D (6 bases each). The germline CDR1 and CDR2 sequences are SGDLS and YYNGEE. This CDR3 is 16 amino acids long. V was trimmed by 4 bases and J by 4 bases, leaving 18 bases between them.

The V call is TRBV7-9, the J call TRBJ2-7, with TRBD2 matching 11 bases. V trimming: 8 bases; J trimming: 3 bases; junction bases outside the gene matches: 9. CDR1 is SEHNR, CDR2 FQNEAQ, per germline (reference sequence). The CDR3 consists of 15 residues. CDR3 region: CASAPGLAVGYEQYF. The CDR3 nucleotides read TGTGCCAGCGCCCCGGGACTAGCGGTCGGCTACGAGCAGTACTTC.

J is TRBJ1-1 and V is TRBV20-1; 9 bases fit TRBD1. Germline lookup yields CDR1 DFQATT and CDR2 SNEGSKA (reference sequence). CDR3 length equals 15 residues. Trimming at V came to 2 bases and at J to 1 base, leaving 5 bases not matched to a gene. The CDR3 region is CSARPRTGANTEAFF. CDR3 sequence (DNA): TGCAGTGCTAGACCCAGGACAGGGGCGAACACTGAAGCTTTCTTT.

This sequence joins TRBV6-1 and TRBJ2-7; D may be TRBD1 (5 bases). Trimming stripped 5 bases from V and 4 bases from J, with 12 bases between. This CDR3 region has 13 residues. The germline V gene encodes CDR1 MNHNS and CDR2 SASEGT. The DNA for the CDR3 is TGTGCCAGCAGTACCGCAGGGTGGTACGAGCAGTACTTC. Its translation: CASSTAGWYEQYF.

This clonotype was detected ten times or more. The rearrangement joins TRBV5-1 to TRBJ2-1; 10 bases map to TRBD2. Losses at the gene ends were 4 bases for V and 7 bases for J; bases not matched to a gene: 17. CDR3 size: 18 residues. CDR1 and CDR2 (germline): SGHRS, YFSETQ. The CDR3 DNA reads as TGCGCCAGCAGCGGGGGTTGGCCTAGCGGGAGACAAGGGAATGAGCAGTTCTTC. Amino acid sequence: CASSGGWPSGRQGNEQFF.

The table lists this clonotype with a few counts. The chain combines TRBV7-9 with TRBJ2-3; TRBD2 agrees at 7 bases. Germline V lookup: CDR1 SEHNR, CDR2 FQNEAQ (reference sequence). This CDR3 is built from 14 residues. V gave up 1 base and J gave up 6 bases; unmatched junction bases: 4. The CDR3 is CASSLETSADTQYF. The CDR3 region has the DNA TGTGCCAGCAGCTTAGAAACTAGCGCGGATACGCAGTATTTT. The full variable domain, its missing parts supplied by reference TRBV7-9 and TRBJ2-3, is DTGVSQNPRHKITKRGQNVTFRCDPISEHNRLYWYRQTLGQGPEFLTYFQNEAQLEKSRLLSDRFSAERPKGSFSTLEIQRTEQGDSAMYLCASSLETSADTQYFGPGTRLTVL.

This clonotype appeared many times. This chain uses TRBV7-2 with TRBJ1-4; no clear D gene. Trimming shortened V by 4 bases and J by 5 bases, and 8 bases separated the two germline ends. The germline gives CDR1 SGHTA, CDR2 FQGNSA. This CDR3 has 13 residues. This chain's CDR3 is CASSSFLNEKLFF. The DNA of the CDR3 is TGTGCCAGCAGCTCCTTTCTAAATGAAAAACTGTTTTTT.

This chain joins TRBV7-9 and TRBJ1-1; possibly TRBD1 for D (5 bases). CDR3 length: 14 residues. Deletions cut 5 bases from V and 1 base from J, with 11 bases between. Germline V CDR1 and CDR2: SEHNR, FQNEAQ (reference sequence). CDR3 DNA sequence: TGTGCCAGCAGCCCGGGACCCCAGAACACTGAAGCTTTCTTT. As protein: CASSPGPQNTEAFF.

This clonotype has only a few counts. This rearrangement joins TRBV28 to TRBJ1-2, with TRBD1 matching over 11 bases. Germline-derived CDR1 and CDR2 are MDHEN and SYDVKM. CDR3 size: 17 residues. The trim removed 3 bases at V and 8 bases at J, leaving 14 bases unmatched. The CDR3 loop reads CASSFRTGGDHIIGYTF. The CDR3 DNA is TGTGCCAGCAGTTTCCGGACAGGGGGCGACCATATTATAGGCTACACCTTC.

This chain connects TRBV11-3 to TRBJ2-1, with D perhaps matching TRBD2 (6 bases). Germline CDR1 and CDR2: SGHNT and YENEEA. The CDR3 sequence is 13 residues long. Trimming removed 0 bases at V and 8 bases at J, with 8 bases between. CDR3 amino acids: CASSLEGDYEQFF. The CDR3 DNA follows: TGTGCCAGCAGCTTAGAGGGGGACTATGAGCAGTTCTTC.

Ten or more counts support this clonotype. The V and J genes are TRBV9 and TRBJ1-5; no definite D call. The CDR3 totals 13 residues. CDR1 and CDR2 (germline): SGDLS, YYNGEE. V was clipped by 0 bases and J by 7 bases, with 8 bases between them. CDR3 protein: CASSVEGFQPQHF. CDR3 bases: TGTGCCAGCAGCGTAGAAGGGTTCCAGCCCCAGCATTTT. Full variable domain (remainder filled in from reference TRBV9 and TRBJ1-5): DSGVTQTPKHLITATGQRVTLRCSPRSGDLSVYWYQQSLDQGLQFLIQYYNGEERAKGNILERFSAQQFPDLHSELNLSSLELGDSALYFCASSVEGFQPQHFGDGTRLSIL.

This clonotype came up a few times. Germline is not matched at one junction end, which may reflect a read error. The V and J genes are TRBV29-1 and TRBJ2-1; D uncertain. This CDR3 contains 10 residues. In germline, CDR1 is SQVTM, CDR2 ANQGSEA. The CDR3 loop reads CSASNNEQFF. CDR3 DNA sequence: TGCAGCGCCTCCAACAATGAGCAGTTCTTC.

This clonotype was recorded a few times. The V call is TRBV3-1, the J call TRBJ2-1; D is undetermined. V was cut by 0 bases and J by 8 bases, with 8 bases left in between. CDR3 length equals 13 residues. CDR1 and CDR2 from the germline V gene are LGHDT and YNNKEL (reference sequence). CDR3 residues: CASSQDTRYEQFF. The CDR3 nucleotides read TGTGCCAGCAGCCAAGACACGAGGTATGAGCAGTTCTTC.